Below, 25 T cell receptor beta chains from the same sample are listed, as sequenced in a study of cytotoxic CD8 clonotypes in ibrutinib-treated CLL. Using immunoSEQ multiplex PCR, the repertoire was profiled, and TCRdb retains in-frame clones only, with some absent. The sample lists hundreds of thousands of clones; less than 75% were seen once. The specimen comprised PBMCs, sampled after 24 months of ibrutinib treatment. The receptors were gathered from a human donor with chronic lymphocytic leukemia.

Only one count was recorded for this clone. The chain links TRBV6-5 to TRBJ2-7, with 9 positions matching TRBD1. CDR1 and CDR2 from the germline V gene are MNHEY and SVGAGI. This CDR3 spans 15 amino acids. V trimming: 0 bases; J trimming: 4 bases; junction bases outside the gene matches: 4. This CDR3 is CASSYSTTGGYEQYF. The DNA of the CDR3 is TGTGCCAGCAGTTACTCCACGACAGGGGGATACGAGCAGTACTTC.

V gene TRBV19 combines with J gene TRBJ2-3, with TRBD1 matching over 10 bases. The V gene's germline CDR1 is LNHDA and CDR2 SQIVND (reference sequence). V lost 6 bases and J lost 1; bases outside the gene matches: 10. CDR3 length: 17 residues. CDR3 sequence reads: CASSKLDRGPGTDTQYF. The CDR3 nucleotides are TGTGCCAGTAGCAAACTTGACAGGGGGCCCGGCACAGATACGCAGTATTTT.

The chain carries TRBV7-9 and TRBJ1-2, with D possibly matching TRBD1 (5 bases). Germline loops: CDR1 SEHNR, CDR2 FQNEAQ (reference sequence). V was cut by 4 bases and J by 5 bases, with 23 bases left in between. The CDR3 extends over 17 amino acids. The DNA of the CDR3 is TGTGCCAGCAGCTCAGCCCCCGGGACGCTTTTGGGTTATGGCTACACCTTC. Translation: CASSSAPGTLLGYGYTF.

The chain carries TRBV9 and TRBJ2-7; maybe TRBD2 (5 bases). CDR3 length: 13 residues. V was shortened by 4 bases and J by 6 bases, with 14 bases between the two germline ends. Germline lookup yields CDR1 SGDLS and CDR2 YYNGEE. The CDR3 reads CASSSDGRGEQYF. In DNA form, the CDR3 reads TGTGCCAGCAGCTCGGACGGCCGGGGCGAGCAGTACTTC. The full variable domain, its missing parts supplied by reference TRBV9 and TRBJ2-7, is DSGVTQTPKHLITATGQRVTLRCSPRSGDLSVYWYQQSLDQGLQFLIQYYNGEERAKGNILERFSAQQFPDLHSELNLSSLELGDSALYFCASSSDGRGEQYFGPGTRLTVT.

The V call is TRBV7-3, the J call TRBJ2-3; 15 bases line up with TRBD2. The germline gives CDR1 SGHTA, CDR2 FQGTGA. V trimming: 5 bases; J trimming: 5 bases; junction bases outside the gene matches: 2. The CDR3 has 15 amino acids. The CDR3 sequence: CASSRGLAGGDTQYF. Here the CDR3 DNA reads TGTGCCAGCAGCAGGGGACTAGCGGGAGGAGATACGCAGTATTTT.

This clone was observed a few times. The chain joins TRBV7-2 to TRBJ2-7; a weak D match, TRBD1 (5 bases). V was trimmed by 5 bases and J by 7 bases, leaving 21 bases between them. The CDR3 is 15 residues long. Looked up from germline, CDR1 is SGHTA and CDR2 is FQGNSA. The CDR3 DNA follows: TGTGCCAGCAGCCCCGCCAGGGAAATCTTGAGTGAGCAGTACTTC. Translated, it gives CASSPAREILSEQYF.

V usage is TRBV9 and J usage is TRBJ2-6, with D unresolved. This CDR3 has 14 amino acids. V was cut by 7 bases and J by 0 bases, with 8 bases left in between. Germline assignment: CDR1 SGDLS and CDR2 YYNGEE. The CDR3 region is CASGLNSGANVLTF. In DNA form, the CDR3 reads TGTGCCAGCGGGCTAAACTCTGGGGCCAACGTCCTGACTTTC.

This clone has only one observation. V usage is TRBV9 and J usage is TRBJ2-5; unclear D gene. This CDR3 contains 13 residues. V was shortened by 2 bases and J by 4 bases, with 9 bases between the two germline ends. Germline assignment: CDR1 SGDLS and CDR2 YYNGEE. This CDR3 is CASSVNVLETQYF. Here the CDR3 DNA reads TGTGCCAGCAGCGTTAACGTCCTAGAGACCCAGTACTTC.

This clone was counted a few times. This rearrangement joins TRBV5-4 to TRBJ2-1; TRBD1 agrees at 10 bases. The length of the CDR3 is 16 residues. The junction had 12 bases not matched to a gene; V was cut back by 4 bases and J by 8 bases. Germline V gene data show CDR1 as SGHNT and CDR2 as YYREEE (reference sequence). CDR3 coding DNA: TGTGCCAGCAGCCTCTTAGGACAGGGGGTGTGGGATGAGCAGTTCTTC. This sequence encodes CASSLLGQGVWDEQFF. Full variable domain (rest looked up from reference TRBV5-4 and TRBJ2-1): ETGVTQSPTHLIKTRGQQVTLRCSSQSGHNTVSWYQQALGQGPQFIFQYYREEENGRGNFPPRFSGLQFPNYSSELNVNALELDDSALYLCASSLLGQGVWDEQFFGPGTRLTVL.

The CDR3 sequence: CAWSTHGRQRSYTF. The CDR3 nucleotides are TGTGCCTGGAGTACCCACGGGAGGCAGCGGAGCTACACCTTC. The gene calls are TRBV30 and TRBJ1-2; D gene unclear. CDR3 length equals 14 residues. The ends were cut back, 2 bases at V and 9 bases at J, with 19 bases in the middle. The germline V gene has CDR1 GTSNPN and CDR2 SVGIG (reference sequence).

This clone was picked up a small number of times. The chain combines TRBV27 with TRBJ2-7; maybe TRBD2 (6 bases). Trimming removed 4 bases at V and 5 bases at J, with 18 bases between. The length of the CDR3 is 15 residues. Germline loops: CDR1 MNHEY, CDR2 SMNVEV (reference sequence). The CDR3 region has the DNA TGTGCCAGCAGTTCGCTCAGCGGAGGGGACCACGAGCAGTACTTC. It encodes CASSSLSGGDHEQYF.

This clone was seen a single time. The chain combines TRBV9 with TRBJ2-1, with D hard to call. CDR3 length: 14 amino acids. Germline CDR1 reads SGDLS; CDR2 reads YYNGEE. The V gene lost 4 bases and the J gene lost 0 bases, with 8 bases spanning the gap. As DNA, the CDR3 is TGTGCCAGCAGCCCGGTGAGCTCCTACAATGAGCAGTTCTTC. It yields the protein CASSPVSSYNEQFF.

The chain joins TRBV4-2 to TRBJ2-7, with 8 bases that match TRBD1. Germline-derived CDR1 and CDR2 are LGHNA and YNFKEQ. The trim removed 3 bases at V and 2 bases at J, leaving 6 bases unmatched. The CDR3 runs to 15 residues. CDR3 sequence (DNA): TGTGCCAGCAGCCAGCTCGGACAGGGAACCTACGAGCAGTACTTC. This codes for CASSQLGQGTYEQYF.

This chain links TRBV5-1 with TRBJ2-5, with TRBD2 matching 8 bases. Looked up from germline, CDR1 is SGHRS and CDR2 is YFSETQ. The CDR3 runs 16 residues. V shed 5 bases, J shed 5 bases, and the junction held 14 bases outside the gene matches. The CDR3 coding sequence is TGCGCCAGCAGTGCTTACAGCGGGGGCAAGGGGGAGACCCAGTACTTC. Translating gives CASSAYSGGKGETQYF.

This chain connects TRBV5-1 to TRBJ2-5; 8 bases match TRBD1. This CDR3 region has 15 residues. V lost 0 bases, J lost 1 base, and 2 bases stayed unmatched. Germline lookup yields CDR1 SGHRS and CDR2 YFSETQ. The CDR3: CASSLATGAQETQYF. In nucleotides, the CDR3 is TGCGCCAGCAGCTTGGCGACAGGGGCCCAAGAGACCCAGTACTTC.

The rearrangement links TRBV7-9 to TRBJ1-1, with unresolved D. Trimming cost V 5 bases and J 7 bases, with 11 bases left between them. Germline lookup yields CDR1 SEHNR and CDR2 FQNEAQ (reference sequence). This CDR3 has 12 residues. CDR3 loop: CASSRVGGEAFF. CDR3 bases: TGTGCCAGCAGCCGAGTGGGAGGTGAAGCTTTCTTT.

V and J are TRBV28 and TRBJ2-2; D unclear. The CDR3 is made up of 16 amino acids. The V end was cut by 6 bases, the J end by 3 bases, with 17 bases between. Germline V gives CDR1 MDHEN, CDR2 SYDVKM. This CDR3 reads CASSSVTGGYTGELFF. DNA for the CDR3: TGTGCCAGCAGCTCGGTAACCGGTGGGTACACCGGGGAGCTGTTTTTT.

The CDR3 loop is CSVEQRMGTEAFF. The CDR3 nucleotides read TGCAGCGTTGAACAGCGGATGGGCACTGAAGCTTTCTTT. The chain recombines TRBV29-1 with TRBJ1-1; D is unresolved. Germline V gives CDR1 SQVTM, CDR2 ANQGSEA. This CDR3 has 13 amino acids. Trimming took off 2 bases at V and 4 bases at J, with 11 bases between the two ends.

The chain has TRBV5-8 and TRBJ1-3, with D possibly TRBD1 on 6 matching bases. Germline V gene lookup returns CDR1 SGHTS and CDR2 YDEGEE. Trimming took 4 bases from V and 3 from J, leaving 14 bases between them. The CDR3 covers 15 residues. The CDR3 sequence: CASSRDRSYGNTIYF. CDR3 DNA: TGTGCCAGCAGCCGTGACAGGTCTTATGGAAACACCATATATTTT.

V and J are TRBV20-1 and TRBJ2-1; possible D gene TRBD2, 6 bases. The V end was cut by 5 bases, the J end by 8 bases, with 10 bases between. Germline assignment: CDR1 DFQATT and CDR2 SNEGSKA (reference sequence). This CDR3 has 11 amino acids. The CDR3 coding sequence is TGCAGTGCTCCCCGGAGGGATGAGCAGTTCTTC. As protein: CSAPRRDEQFF.

The CDR3 bases are TGCGCCAGCAGCCAACGTACAGGGGGCATGGTCAACGAGCAGTACTTC. Its protein product is CASSQRTGGMVNEQYF. V and J are TRBV4-3 and TRBJ2-7, with TRBD1 matching over 9 bases. The germline gives CDR1 LGHNA, CDR2 YSLEER. CDR3 length equals 16 residues. The V gene end was trimmed by 2 bases and the J gene end by 5 bases; junction bases not matched to a gene: 10.

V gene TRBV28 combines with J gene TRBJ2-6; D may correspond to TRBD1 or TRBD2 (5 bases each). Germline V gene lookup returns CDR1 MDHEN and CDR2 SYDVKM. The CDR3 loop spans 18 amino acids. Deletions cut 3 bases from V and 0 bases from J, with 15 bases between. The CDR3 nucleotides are TGTGCCAGCAGTTTTTTCCAGGGACCCCTCTCTGGGGCCAACGTCCTGACTTTC. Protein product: CASSFFQGPLSGANVLTF.

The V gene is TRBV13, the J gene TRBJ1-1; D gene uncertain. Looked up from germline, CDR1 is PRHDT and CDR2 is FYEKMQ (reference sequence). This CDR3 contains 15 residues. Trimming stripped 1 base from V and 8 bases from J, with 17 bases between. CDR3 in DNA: TGTGCCAGCAGCTTAGAAGGGAACCGGGGTAGCGAAGCTTTCTTT. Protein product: CASSLEGNRGSEAFF.

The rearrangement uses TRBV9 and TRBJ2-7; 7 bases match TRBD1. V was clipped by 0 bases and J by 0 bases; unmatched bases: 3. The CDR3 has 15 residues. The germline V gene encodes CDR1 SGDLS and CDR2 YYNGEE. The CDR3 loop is CASSVEGGLSYEQYF. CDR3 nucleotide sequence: TGTGCCAGCAGCGTAGAAGGGGGCCTCTCCTACGAGCAGTACTTC.

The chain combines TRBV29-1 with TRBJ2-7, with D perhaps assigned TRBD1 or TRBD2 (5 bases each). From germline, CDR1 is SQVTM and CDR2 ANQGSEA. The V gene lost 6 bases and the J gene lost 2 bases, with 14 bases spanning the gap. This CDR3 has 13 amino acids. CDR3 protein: CSVQDGGTYEQYF. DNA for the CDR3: TGCAGCGTCCAGGATGGGGGTACCTACGAGCAGTACTTC.